Listed below are T cell receptor beta chains from one sample, sequenced in a study of blood T cell repertoires in COVID-19. TCRdb's table, derived via immunoSEQ multiplex PCR, lists solely in-frame clones and lacks some. Of roughly 300,000 clones listed, less than 90% are singletons. The sequencing sample was made of peripheral blood. These TCRs come from a human donor in a cohort sampled during active COVID-19. The CDR3 runs from the conserved cysteine through the conserved F or W. The D gene is left open where the match is weak. Clone sizes are given selectively: once, few, many, or a class where the clone is expanded.

size: NA; J: TRBJ2-5; D: NA; V: TRBV3-1/TRBV3-2; DNA: TGTGCCAGCAGCCAAGATCCCCGGACACAAGAGACCCAGTACTTC; CDR3: CASSQDPRTQETQYF
size: once; J: TRBJ1-5; D: NA; V: TRBV2; DNA: TGTGCCAGCAGGCCGGAGGGGCATAGCAATCAGCCCCAGCATTTT; CDR3: CASRPEGHSNQPQHF
size: NA; J: TRBJ1-2; D: NA; V: TRBV2; DNA: TGTGCCAGCAGTGGTCGGGGAACTAATCTTCGGTACACCTTC; CDR3: CASSGRGTNLRYTF
size: NA; J: TRBJ2-1; D: TRBD2; V: TRBV5-4; DNA: TGTGCCAGCAGCTTGCCTAGCGGAGGATACAATGAGCAGTTCTTC; CDR3: CASSLPSGGYNEQFF
size: NA; J: TRBJ2-5; D: TRBD1; V: TRBV7-9; DNA: TGTGCCAGCCAGGGGGCAGAGACCCAGTACTTC; CDR3: CASQGAETQYF
size: NA; J: TRBJ2-7; D: NA; V: TRBV6-2/TRBV6-3; DNA: TGTGCCAGCAGCCTGACTATTACCTACGAGCAGTACTTC; CDR3: CASSLTITYEQYF
size: NA; J: TRBJ1-2; D: TRBD1; V: TRBV5-4; DNA: TGTGCCAGCACCCCTGGACAGGGCTTCCATGGCTACACCTTC; CDR3: CASTPGQGFHGYTF
size: once; J: TRBJ1-6; D: NA; V: TRBV6-5; DNA: TGTGCCAGCGGACATTTTAATTCACCCCTCCACTTT; CDR3: CASGHFNSPLHF
size: few; J: TRBJ1-2; D: TRBD1; V: TRBV11-2; DNA: TGTGCCAGCAGCCGACCGGGACAGGGGGGAATAATCCATGGCTACACCTTC; CDR3: CASSRPGQGGIIHGYTF
size: NA; J: TRBJ2-2; D: TRBD2; V: TRBV28; DNA: TGTGCCAGCAGACTAGCGGGAGTTACCGGGGAGCTGTTTTTT; CDR3: CASRLAGVTGELFF
size: NA; J: TRBJ2-7; D: TRBD1; V: TRBV14; DNA: TGTGCCAGCAGCCAAGGGGGGACAGGGCCTTACGAGCAGTACTTC; CDR3: CASSQGGTGPYEQYF
size: NA; J: TRBJ2-3; D: TRBD2; V: TRBV4-1; DNA: TGCGCCAGCAGCCACTACAAACTAGCGGGAGTAGGAGATACGCAGTATTTT; CDR3: CASSHYKLAGVGDTQYF
size: NA; J: TRBJ1-2; D: NA; V: TRBV7-2; DNA: TGTGCCAGCAGCTTAGGTTCCGCTAATAATGGCTACACCTTC; CDR3: CASSLGSANNGYTF
size: once; J: TRBJ2-5; D: NA; V: TRBV30; DNA: TGTGCCTGGACCGGGTCGGGGTGGCAAGAGACCCAGTACTTC; CDR3: CAWTGSGWQETQYF
size: NA; J: TRBJ2-7; D: NA; V: TRBV5-1; DNA: TGCGCCAGCAGCTTGTCCGTAGTGGGGGGAACGAGCTCCTACGAGCAGTACTTC; CDR3: CASSLSVVGGTSSYEQYF
size: NA; J: TRBJ1-1; D: NA; V: TRBV5-5; DNA: TGTGCCAGCAGCTTGGGAGGGGGGGAGTCTGAAGCTTTCTTT; CDR3: CASSLGGGESEAFF
size: NA; J: TRBJ1-1; D: TRBD1; V: TRBV7-9; DNA: TGTGCCAGCAGCCCCGACAGGGGGCGTTATGCCTCGGCGGCTTTCTTT; CDR3: CASSPDRGRYASAAFF
size: NA; J: TRBJ1-3; D: NA; V: TRBV28; DNA: TGTGCCAGTTCTAAGGGGGGGATCTCTGGAAACACCATATATTTT; CDR3: CASSKGGISGNTIYF
size: NA; J: TRBJ1-1; D: NA; V: TRBV15; DNA: TGTGCCACCAGCAGAGGGCGGGAGGCCTCAGAAGCTTTCTTT; CDR3: CATSRGREASEAFF
size: NA; J: TRBJ2-5; D: NA; V: TRBV3-1/TRBV3-2; DNA: TGTGCCAGCAGCCTTTATCAGGTCTCAGAGACCCAGTACTTC; CDR3: CASSLYQVSETQYF
size: NA; J: TRBJ1-3; D: NA; V: TRBV15; DNA: TGTGCCACCAGCAGAGATGAGGGTATATCTGGAAACACCATATATTTT; CDR3: CATSRDEGISGNTIYF
size: NA; J: TRBJ2-3; D: NA; V: TRBV25-1; DNA: TGTGCCAGCCCCCCAGCGGACGCCGGACGGTATACGCAGTATTTT; CDR3: CASPPADAGRYTQYF
size: few; J: TRBJ1-1; D: NA; V: TRBV19; DNA: TGTGCCAGTAGTATTAGGACAGCGAACACTGAAGCTTTCTTT; CDR3: CASSIRTANTEAFF
size: NA; J: TRBJ1-3; D: NA; V: TRBV7-2; DNA: TGTGCCAGCAGCCCACCGGACAGCTCTGGAAACACCATATATTTT; CDR3: CASSPPDSSGNTIYF
size: NA; J: TRBJ2-5; D: NA; V: TRBV18; DNA: TGTGCCAGCTCACGGGGGCATGGAGAGACCCAGTACTTC; CDR3: CASSRGHGETQYF
size: NA; J: TRBJ1-3; D: NA; V: TRBV2; DNA: TGTGCCAGCAGTGCCGGGAATAGTGGAAACACCATATATTTT; CDR3: CASSAGNSGNTIYF
size: NA; J: TRBJ2-7; D: NA; V: TRBV6-5; DNA: TGTGCCAGCAGTACAAACCGGGACACCCTTGAGGAGCAGTACTTC; CDR3: CASSTNRDTLEEQYF
size: NA; J: TRBJ2-5; D: NA; V: TRBV27; DNA: TGTGCCAGCAGTTTTGGGTGGCGGGAGACCCAGTACTTC; CDR3: CASSFGWRETQYF
size: NA; J: TRBJ2-1; D: TRBD2; V: TRBV7-2; DNA: TGTGCCAGCAGCTTACAACGTCCCAAAGCGGGAGCAAGCAATGAGCAGTTCTTC; CDR3: CASSLQRPKAGASNEQFF
size: NA; J: TRBJ1-1; D: NA; V: TRBV18; DNA: TGTGCCAGCCTAACACAGGGAACGACTGAAGCTTTCTTT; CDR3: CASLTQGTTEAFF
size: few; J: TRBJ2-3; D: TRBD1; V: TRBV5-6; DNA: TGTGCCAGCAGCTGGGCAGGGGGAACGCAGTATTTT; CDR3: CASSWAGGTQYF
size: NA; J: TRBJ1-1; D: NA; V: TRBV7-9; DNA: TGTGCCAGCAGCCTTACAGTGAACACTGAAGCTTTCTTT; CDR3: CASSLTVNTEAFF
size: NA; J: TRBJ2-2; D: NA; V: TRBV7-9; DNA: TGTGCCAGCAGCCCCCAACTAGCGAACACCGGGGAGCTGTTTTTT; CDR3: CASSPQLANTGELFF
size: few; J: TRBJ2-3; D: NA; V: TRBV21-1; DNA: TGTGCCAGCACCCCTCAACTGCCGCAGGGGGCGAGGAGCACAGATACGCAGTATTTT; CDR3: CASTPQLPQGARSTDTQYF
size: NA; J: TRBJ2-7; D: TRBD2; V: TRBV28; DNA: TGTGCCAGCACGGAACTAGCGGGAGGGCTGCGGGAGCAGTACTTC; CDR3: CASTELAGGLREQYF
size: NA; J: TRBJ2-7; D: TRBD1; V: TRBV29-1; DNA: TGCAGCGTAGGGACAGGGGGGAAGAAGCAGTACTTC; CDR3: CSVGTGGKKQYF